This TCR beta chain originates from a study of early T cells in non-severe SARS-CoV-2 infection. Study details: Sequencing targeted bulk RNA from unsorted whole blood, leaving chains unpaired. Overall study results and limits: Matching against VDJdb likely underestimated virus-specific expansions, favoring anti-spike CD8.

Per the germline V gene, CDR1 is MNHEY and CDR2 is SVGEGT. This CDR3 comprises 13 residues. Between the trimmed V and J ends, which lost 4 bases and 5 bases, there was a span of 11 bases. Via MiXCR, TCRdb re-called the 5' RACE reads, giving one row per CDR3 protein. Of more than 90,000 distinct CDR3 sequences listed, about 12% are singletons. Note on this clonotype: The antigen is unknown.

Sequencing was done on a sample of whole blood. The chain is built from TRBV6-2 or TRBV6-3 and TRBJ2-5, with D possibly TRBD1 on 5 matching bases. The receptor's source is an adult who was a healthcare worker with PCR-confirmed SARS-CoV-2 infection or an uninfected control (not recorded which). The CDR3 DNA reads TGTGCCAGCAGTTGGGGCGGATGGGAGACCCAGTACTTC. This codes for CASSWGGWETQYF.